This TCR beta chain appears in the sequencing data of a study of T cells after yellow fever vaccination. Study-wide results and limits: Peak timing came faster in the weaker secondary response, day 5 versus 15.

The CDR3 runs 14 residues. The germline V gene has CDR1 LNHDA and CDR2 SQIVND (reference sequence). Trimming shortened V by 5 bases and J by 1 base, and 11 bases separated the two germline ends. Many counts were recorded for this clonotype. Its antigen is currently unknown. MiXCR, applied by TCRdb to the 5' RACE reads, yields one record per CDR3 protein. The table shows 68,000 or so distinct CDR3 sequences, with around 7% occurring only once. Material: CD8+ T cells sorted from PBMCs, obtained about 41 days after the first yellow fever vaccination. The receptor was derived from a man in his late teens or twenties who received the YFV17D yellow fever vaccine. The V gene is TRBV19, the J gene TRBJ1-1; D remains ambiguous. In DNA form, the CDR3 reads TGTGCCAGTAGTCAACCAGTCTCGAACACTGAAGCTTTCTTT. It translates to CASSQPVSNTEAFF.